These T cell receptor beta chains were read from a single sample in a study of CD8 T cells in Susac syndrome. TCRdb reprocessed the immunoSEQ multiplex PCR reads with MiXCR, giving one entry per CDR3 protein. The sample lists roughly 130,000 distinct CDR3 sequences, roughly 94% occurring once. The specimen sequenced was CD4+ T cells from PBMCs. All receptors derive from a human donor with multiple sclerosis. Both conserved end residues are part of each CDR3. The D gene is left open where the match is weak. Clone size is not always given. Where it is, it says once, few, many or a class for expanded clones.

v_call,clone_size,d_call,j_call,cdr3_aa,cdr3_nt
TRBV5-1,-,-,TRBJ1-1,CASSLGPGTPNTEAFF,TGCGCCAGCAGCTTGGGGCCGGGGACCCCGAACACTGAAGCTTTCTTT
TRBV4-1,-,TRBD1,TRBJ1-4,CASSQGRGGRLTNEKLFF,TGCGCCAGCAGCCAAGGCAGGGGGGGCCGGCTGACTAATGAAAAACTGTTTTTT
TRBV7-8,-,-,TRBJ1-5,CASSLEGVISNQPQHF,TGTGCCAGCAGCTTAGAGGGGGTCATTAGCAATCAGCCCCAGCATTTT
TRBV20-1,-,-,TRBJ1-2,CSARLFQGKDYGYTF,TGCAGTGCTAGGCTTTTCCAGGGGAAGGACTATGGCTACACCTTC
TRBV5-6,-,-,TRBJ2-5,CASSLGGVGSQETQYF,TGTGCCAGCAGCTTGGGAGGAGTGGGCAGCCAAGAGACCCAGTACTTC
TRBV29-1,-,TRBD1,TRBJ1-2,CSVEGRGLYGYTF,TGCAGCGTTGAAGGCAGGGGGCTCTATGGCTACACCTTC
TRBV6-2/TRBV6-3,-,-,TRBJ1-1,CASSLARRLNTEAFF,TGTGCCAGCAGCCTTGCCAGGCGTCTGAACACTGAAGCTTTCTTT
TRBV30,-,TRBD2,TRBJ2-3,CAWSGTSSTDTQYF,TGTGCCTGGTCCGGGACTAGCAGCACAGATACGCAGTATTTT
TRBV28,-,-,TRBJ2-5,CASSGRGAQYF,TGTGCCAGCAGTGGACGAGGGGCCCAGTACTTC
TRBV19,-,-,TRBJ2-3,CASRGKQKTTDTQYF,TGTGCCAGTAGGGGCAAGCAAAAGACCACAGATACGCAGTATTTT
TRBV7-6,-,TRBD1,TRBJ2-7,CASSVSVGQGVREEQYF,TGTGCCAGCAGCGTAAGCGTAGGACAGGGAGTACGAGAGGAGCAGTACTTC
TRBV12-3/TRBV12-4,-,-,TRBJ1-1,CASSVGFEAFF,TGTGCCAGCAGTGTTGGCTTTGAAGCTTTCTTT
TRBV28,-,TRBD2,TRBJ2-1,CASSLGGLANEQFF,TGTGCCAGCAGTTTAGGGGGACTAGCAAATGAGCAGTTCTTC
TRBV6-2/TRBV6-3,-,-,TRBJ2-3,CASRTLAADTQYF,TGTGCCAGCAGAACACTAGCTGCAGATACGCAGTATTTT
TRBV3-1,-,TRBD1,TRBJ2-3,CASSQGPGTGGADTQYF,TGTGCCAGCAGCCAAGGCCCCGGGACAGGGGGCGCAGATACGCAGTATTTT
TRBV6-6,-,-,TRBJ2-5,CASSFKRRETQYF,TGTGCCAGCAGTTTTAAAAGGCGAGAGACCCAGTACTTC
TRBV6-5,-,TRBD2,TRBJ2-7,CASSWGRPGTSGGNSEQYF,TGTGCCAGCAGTTGGGGACGGCCTGGCACTAGCGGGGGGAATAGCGAGCAGTACTTC
TRBV12-3/TRBV12-4,few,TRBD2,TRBJ2-7,CASSPMGEGLQVQYF,TGTGCCAGCAGTCCTATGGGGGAGGGCCTCCAGGTGCAGTACTTC
TRBV6-5,-,-,TRBJ1-6,CASSSPRATSYNSPLHF,TGTGCCAGCAGTTCGCCGAGGGCGACCTCCTATAATTCACCCCTCCACTTT
TRBV30,-,-,TRBJ1-2,CAWSPGFGYTF,TGTGCCTGGAGTCCAGGGTTCGGCTACACCTTC
TRBV4-3,-,TRBD1,TRBJ2-1,CASSQDRGTGGHEQFF,TGCGCCAGCAGCCAAGATCGGGGGACAGGGGGCCATGAGCAGTTCTTC
TRBV19,-,TRBD1,TRBJ2-1,CASSRGQGYNEQFF,TGTGCCAGTAGTAGGGGACAGGGGTACAATGAGCAGTTCTTC
TRBV3-1,-,-,TRBJ2-3,CASSQESRVADTQYF,TGTGCCAGCAGCCAAGAAAGCAGGGTCGCAGATACGCAGTATTTT